This passage covers 6 T cell receptor beta chains from one sample sequenced in a study of blood T cell repertoires in COVID-19. Assay used: immunoSEQ multiplex PCR; TCRdb lists only in-frame clones, some missing. The table lists about 95,000 clones, more than 80% of them singletons. Sequenced sample: peripheral blood. The origin of the receptors is a human donor in a cohort sampled during active COVID-19.

The chain has TRBV18 and TRBJ2-1; 7 positions match TRBD2. The trim removed 5 bases at V and 2 bases at J, leaving 6 bases unmatched. There are 15 residues in the CDR3. Germline values: CDR1 KGHSH, CDR2 LQKENI. The CDR3 DNA is TGTGCCAGCTCAATCACTAGCGCCCCCTACAATGAGCAGTTCTTC. Protein product: CASSITSAPYNEQFF.

V usage is TRBV7-2 and J usage is TRBJ1-2; TRBD1 aligns across 8 bases. The CDR3 is 14 residues long. J gave up 4 bases and V 6 bases, and 7 bases lay outside the gene matches. The V gene's germline CDR1 is SGHTA and CDR2 FQGNSA. The CDR3 protein is CASRTPGGGYGYTF. The CDR3 DNA reads TGTGCCAGCAGAACCCCAGGGGGCGGCTATGGCTACACCTTC. Drawing the rest from reference TRBV7-2 and TRBJ1-2, the complete variable domain is GAGVSQSPSNKVTEKGKDVELRCDPISGHTALYWYRQSLGQGLEFLIYFQGNSAPDKSGLPSDRFSAERTGGSVSTLTIQRTQQEDSAVYLCASRTPGGGYGYTFGSGTRLTVV.

The chain carries TRBV3-1 (or the pseudogene TRBV3-2) and TRBJ2-2; possibly TRBD2 for D (5 bases). Germline V gene lookup returns CDR1 LGHDT and CDR2 YNNKEL (reference sequence). The CDR3 covers 15 residues. Trimming removed 3 bases from V and 1 base from J, with 9 bases in between. The CDR3 coding sequence is TGTGCCAGCAGCCATGGACGGGGGAACACCGGGGAGCTGTTTTTT. Protein product: CASSHGRGNTGELFF.

The V gene is TRBV5-1, the J gene TRBJ1-2; 9 bases line up with TRBD1. The CDR3 sequence is 15 residues long. Trimming removed 0 bases from V and 6 bases from J; junction bases left unmatched: 6. CDR1 and CDR2 (germline): SGHRS, YFSETQ. The CDR3 sequence: CASSLGPTGGDGYTF. The CDR3, as DNA: TGCGCCAGCAGCTTGGGCCCAACAGGGGGCGATGGCTACACCTTC.

In regard to this clone: At one of its ends the junction is not consistent with the germline gene, which may arise from a read error. The chain is built from TRBV7-3 and TRBJ2-1, with 8 bases that match TRBD2. Germline values: CDR1 SGHTA, CDR2 FQGTGA. The CDR3 sequence is 15 residues long. CDR3 sequence (DNA): TGCGCCAGCAGCCTAAACCGGGGGGGTGGATATGAGCAGTTCTTC. The encoded protein is CASSLNRGGGYEQFF.

The V and J genes are TRBV6-5 and TRBJ1-1, with D possibly being TRBD1 (5 bases). V lost 5 bases and J 4 bases, leaving 14 bases between the germline ends. CDR3 length equals 14 residues. Germline values: CDR1 MNHEY, CDR2 SVGAGI. CDR3 DNA sequence: TGTGCCAGCAGTAGGCCGCAGGGTGGCACTGAAGCTTTCTTT. Translation gives CASSRPQGGTEAFF.